The text below deals with one T cell receptor (beta chain). Its cognate antigen is unknown. This entry belongs to a study of cytomegalovirus exposure and HLA in healthy donors. Study results and caveats: It was reportedly the case that the classifier diagnosed cytomegalovirus status with high specificity and sensitivity. There was a cluster of highly shared sequence variants that was likely a sequencing artifact.

The PCR contained 60 Vbeta and 13 Jbeta primers. Data came from immunoSEQ multiplex PCR; TCRdb stores just in-frame clones and leaves some out. The data show under 200,000 clones, around 77% seen once. The sequenced sample was PBMCs. This clonotype was sampled from a woman aged 25 to 45 in good health and CMV-seropositive.

CDR3 DNA sequence: TGTGCCAGCAGCCCCTCTCCCCCAGGGTGGAACACCGGGGAGCTGTTTTTT. This codes for CASSPSPPGWNTGELFF. The V call is TRBV7-2, the J call TRBJ2-2; a weak D match, TRBD1 (5 bases). The V gene's germline CDR1 is SGHTA and CDR2 FQGNSA. This CDR3 comprises 17 residues. Trimming cost V 5 bases and J 1 base, with 17 bases left between them.